This is a list of T cell receptor beta chains from one sample in a study of OX40 agonist ivuxolimab in advanced cancers. Sequencing was performed with immunoSEQ multiplex PCR; in TCRdb, only in-frame clones are kept and a portion is missing. Among 50,000 to 70,000 clones listed, 84% were seen once. The sample in question was CD4+ or CD8+ T cells sorted from blood, obtained in a trial of the OX40 agonist ivuxolimab. These receptors came from an adult with an advanced solid tumor such as melanoma, head and neck, liver or kidney cancer. Each CDR3 is given with its conserved first and last residue. Each record gives: CDR3 protein, V gene, J gene.

CDR3 protein: CASSTGGGETQYF
V gene: TRBV19
J gene: TRBJ2-5

CDR3 protein: CASSPSRCEGSNQPQHF
V gene: TRBV5-1
J gene: TRBJ1-5

CDR3 protein: CAWRMQGAETQYF
V gene: TRBV30
J gene: TRBJ2-5

CDR3 protein: CASSAGGGSEKLFF
V gene: TRBV10-1
J gene: TRBJ1-4

CDR3 protein: CASSLRSVDTQYF
V gene: TRBV5-4
J gene: TRBJ2-3

CDR3 protein: CASSEALKIRVSNQPQHF
V gene: TRBV6-1
J gene: TRBJ1-5

CDR3 protein: CASSLQGSIGNQPQHF
V gene: TRBV28
J gene: TRBJ1-5

CDR3 protein: CASSFQNTGYGYTF
V gene: TRBV7-2
J gene: TRBJ1-2

CDR3 protein: CASSLIGTIGHEQFF
V gene: TRBV7-3
J gene: TRBJ2-1

CDR3 protein: CASSRRQGAGETQYF
V gene: TRBV6-5
J gene: TRBJ2-5

CDR3 protein: CASSFLAGGTGELFF
V gene: TRBV28
J gene: TRBJ2-2

CDR3 protein: CASSLGGGRTGELFF
V gene: TRBV7-8
J gene: TRBJ2-2

CDR3 protein: CASSPRRLAGIQETQYF
V gene: TRBV28
J gene: TRBJ2-5

CDR3 protein: CASSPAPRTGELFF
V gene: TRBV7-7
J gene: TRBJ2-2

CDR3 protein: CASTGTPQINEQFF
V gene: TRBV25-1
J gene: TRBJ2-1

CDR3 protein: CASSLFGEQYF
V gene: TRBV27
J gene: TRBJ2-7

CDR3 protein: CSVAQVLVTEAFF
V gene: TRBV29-1
J gene: TRBJ1-1

CDR3 protein: CASSLFNYGYTF
V gene: TRBV13
J gene: TRBJ1-2

CDR3 protein: CASSLTKNKYQPQHF
V gene: TRBV5-6
J gene: TRBJ1-5

CDR3 protein: CAWSKGVDTQYF
V gene: TRBV30
J gene: TRBJ2-3

CDR3 protein: CASSPPGGRYDSGNTIYF
V gene: TRBV18
J gene: TRBJ1-3

CDR3 protein: CASSRAVTGMNTEAFF
V gene: TRBV28
J gene: TRBJ1-1

CDR3 protein: CASSLVLAGDDEQFF
V gene: TRBV5-4
J gene: TRBJ2-1

CDR3 protein: CASIGGGGNEKLFF
V gene: TRBV28
J gene: TRBJ1-4

CDR3 protein: CSVEGLVAGGHTDTQYF
V gene: TRBV29-1
J gene: TRBJ2-3

CDR3 protein: CASNNGQGLEAFF
V gene: TRBV19
J gene: TRBJ1-1

CDR3 protein: CASSFGLAGSYEQYF
V gene: TRBV7-3
J gene: TRBJ2-7

CDR3 protein: CASSPTSSTDTQYF
V gene: TRBV19
J gene: TRBJ2-3

CDR3 protein: CASSLGRMYEQFF
V gene: TRBV6-5
J gene: TRBJ2-1

CDR3 protein: CATSRFGQGAYSNQPQHF
V gene: TRBV15
J gene: TRBJ1-5

CDR3 protein: CASIGRPANTEAFF
V gene: TRBV28
J gene: TRBJ1-1

CDR3 protein: CASSTTGTDGNTIYF
V gene: TRBV7-2
J gene: TRBJ1-3

CDR3 protein: CASSESAGLRETQYF
V gene: TRBV10-1
J gene: TRBJ2-5

CDR3 protein: CASSLRPLGELFF
V gene: TRBV27
J gene: TRBJ2-2

CDR3 protein: CASSSNRVGQETQYF
V gene: TRBV6-5
J gene: TRBJ2-5

CDR3 protein: CASSFGPRPSNQPQHF
V gene: TRBV28
J gene: TRBJ1-5

CDR3 protein: CASSPGQTRTDTQYF
V gene: TRBV5-8
J gene: TRBJ2-3

CDR3 protein: CASSSKGNRNEQFF
V gene: TRBV11-3
J gene: TRBJ2-1

CDR3 protein: CASSAPHGRLRADTQYF
V gene: TRBV2
J gene: TRBJ2-3

CDR3 protein: CSVHTGYGYTF
V gene: TRBV29-1
J gene: TRBJ1-2

CDR3 protein: CAISGQSNQPQHF
V gene: TRBV10-3
J gene: TRBJ1-5

CDR3 protein: CTSSAREGRGSSPLHF
V gene: TRBV1
J gene: TRBJ1-6

CDR3 protein: CASRHSPGLADLTTYNEQFF
V gene: TRBV7-6
J gene: TRBJ2-1

CDR3 protein: CASSLARGGYTF
V gene: TRBV7-8
J gene: TRBJ1-2

CDR3 protein: CASSMAGGRTDTQYF
V gene: TRBV7-9
J gene: TRBJ2-3

CDR3 protein: CASSLKGSSYNEQFF
V gene: TRBV7-9
J gene: TRBJ2-1

CDR3 protein: CASSFPRGAYEQYF
V gene: TRBV28
J gene: TRBJ2-7

CDR3 protein: CASTQRLGTNEKLFF
V gene: TRBV6-1
J gene: TRBJ1-4

CDR3 protein: CASRRSEGSNSPLHF
V gene: TRBV5-1
J gene: TRBJ1-6

CDR3 protein: CASSPGTGSPNEKLFF
V gene: TRBV28
J gene: TRBJ1-4

CDR3 protein: CASSISPGLGIQYF
V gene: TRBV19
J gene: TRBJ2-4